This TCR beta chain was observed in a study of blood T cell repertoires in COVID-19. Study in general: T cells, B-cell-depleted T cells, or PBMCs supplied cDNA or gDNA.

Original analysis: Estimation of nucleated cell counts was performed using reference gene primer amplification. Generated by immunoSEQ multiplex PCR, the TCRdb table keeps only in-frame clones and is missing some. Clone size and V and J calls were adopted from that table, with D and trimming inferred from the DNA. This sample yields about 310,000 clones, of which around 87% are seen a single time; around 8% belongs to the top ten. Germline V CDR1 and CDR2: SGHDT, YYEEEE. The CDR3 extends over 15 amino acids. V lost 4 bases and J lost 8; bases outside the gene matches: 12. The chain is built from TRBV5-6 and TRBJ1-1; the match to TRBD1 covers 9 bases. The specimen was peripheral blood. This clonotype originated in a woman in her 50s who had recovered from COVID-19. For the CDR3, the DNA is TGTGCCAGCAGCGGGACAGGGCTCAGTCGAACCGAAGCTTTCTTT. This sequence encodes CASSGTGLSRTEAFF. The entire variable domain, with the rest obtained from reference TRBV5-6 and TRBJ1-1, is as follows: DAGVTQSPTHLIKTRGQQVTLRCSPKSGHDTVSWYQQALGQGPQFIFQYYEEEERQRGNFPDRFSGHQFPNYSSELNVNALLLGDSALYLCASSGTGLSRTEAFFGQGTRLTVV.